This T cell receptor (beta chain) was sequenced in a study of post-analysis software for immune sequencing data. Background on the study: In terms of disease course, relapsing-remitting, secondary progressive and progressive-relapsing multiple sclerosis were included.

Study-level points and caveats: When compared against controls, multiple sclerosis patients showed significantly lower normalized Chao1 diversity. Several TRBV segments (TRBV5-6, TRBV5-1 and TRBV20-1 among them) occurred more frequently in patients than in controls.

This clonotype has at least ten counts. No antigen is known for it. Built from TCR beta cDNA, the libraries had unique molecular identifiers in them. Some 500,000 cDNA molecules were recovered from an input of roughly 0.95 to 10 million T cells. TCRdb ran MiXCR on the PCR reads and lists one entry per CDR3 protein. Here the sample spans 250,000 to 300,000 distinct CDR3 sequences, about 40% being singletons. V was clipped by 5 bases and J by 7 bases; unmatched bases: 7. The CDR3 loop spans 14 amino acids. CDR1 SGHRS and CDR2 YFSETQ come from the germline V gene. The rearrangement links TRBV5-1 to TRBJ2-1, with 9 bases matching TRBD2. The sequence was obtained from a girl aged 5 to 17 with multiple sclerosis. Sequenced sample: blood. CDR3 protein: CASSLPSGINEQFF. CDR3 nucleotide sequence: TGCGCCAGCAGTTTACCTAGCGGGATTAATGAGCAGTTCTTC.